Listed below are T cell receptor beta chains from one sample, sequenced in a study of blood T cell repertoires in COVID-19. Clones were sequenced by immunoSEQ multiplex PCR, and TCRdb holds only the in-frame ones, with some missing. Among roughly 130,000 clones listed, approximately 87% were seen once. The material sequenced was peripheral blood. The source of these receptors is a woman aged 60-75 years with acute or convalescent COVID-19. The CDR3 runs from the conserved cysteine through the conserved F or W. Each record gives: CDR3 DNA, CDR3 protein, J gene, clone size, CDR3 length, V gene, D gene. The D gene is left open where the match is weak. Clone size appears in some rows only: once, few, many, or a class for an expanded clone.

CDR3nt: TGTGCCAGCAGTTACTTCCGGGGGACCGGGGAGCTGTTTTTT; CDR3aa: CASSYFRGTGELFF; j_gene: TRBJ2-2; abundance: .; len: 14; v_gene: TRBV6-5; d_gene: .
CDR3nt: TGCAGCGTTGTGGGTTCGGGAGGGAGCACAGATACGCAGTATTTT; CDR3aa: CSVVGSGGSTDTQYF; j_gene: TRBJ2-3; abundance: .; len: 15; v_gene: TRBV29-1; d_gene: TRBD2
CDR3nt: TGCGCCAGCAGCTTGATGACTAGTCCCAATGAGCAGTTCTTC; CDR3aa: CASSLMTSPNEQFF; j_gene: TRBJ2-1; abundance: .; len: 14; v_gene: TRBV5-1; d_gene: .
CDR3nt: TGTGCCAGCAGTTCTAGCATCAATGAGCAGTTCTTC; CDR3aa: CASSSSINEQFF; j_gene: TRBJ2-1; abundance: .; len: 12; v_gene: TRBV6-5; d_gene: .
CDR3nt: TGTGCCAGCAGCCTCCCCGCTGACAGGGATGGCTATGGCTACACCTTC; CDR3aa: CASSLPADRDGYGYTF; j_gene: TRBJ1-2; abundance: .; len: 16; v_gene: TRBV7-9; d_gene: TRBD1
CDR3nt: TGTGCCAGCTCACTCGGGAGGGCCCTGGCGGATACGCAGTATTTT; CDR3aa: CASSLGRALADTQYF; j_gene: TRBJ2-3; abundance: .; len: 15; v_gene: TRBV18; d_gene: TRBD2
CDR3nt: TGTGCCAGCAGTCCTGGACAGGGGGGAAACGGAAACACCATATATTTT; CDR3aa: CASSPGQGGNGNTIYF; j_gene: TRBJ1-3; abundance: .; len: 16; v_gene: TRBV5-5; d_gene: TRBD1
CDR3nt: TGTGCCAGTCGAGGGTACAAGTCTGAAAAACTGTTTTTT; CDR3aa: CASRGYKSEKLFF; j_gene: TRBJ1-4; abundance: once; len: 13; v_gene: TRBV19; d_gene: .
CDR3nt: TGTGCCAGCAGCCAACAATTAGCGGGAGCTCCTGAGCAGTTCTTC; CDR3aa: CASSQQLAGAPEQFF; j_gene: TRBJ2-1; abundance: .; len: 15; v_gene: TRBV4-2; d_gene: TRBD2
CDR3nt: TGTGCCAGCAGCCGAGACCAAGCATGGAAACTGTTTTTT; CDR3aa: CASSRDQAWKLFF; j_gene: TRBJ1-4; abundance: .; len: 13; v_gene: TRBV7-8; d_gene: .
CDR3nt: TGTGCCAGCAGCAAAACCGCCGGGACTAGCGGGAGAGAGGATGAGCAGTTCTTC; CDR3aa: CASSKTAGTSGREDEQFF; j_gene: TRBJ2-1; abundance: once; len: 18; v_gene: TRBV7-9; d_gene: TRBD2
CDR3nt: TGTGCCATCAGGAGCGGGACAGGGCACTATGGCTACACCTTC; CDR3aa: CAIRSGTGHYGYTF; j_gene: TRBJ1-2; abundance: .; len: 14; v_gene: TRBV10-3; d_gene: TRBD1
CDR3nt: TGTGCCAGCAGCTTAGCCACGGGAGTCGGGGAGACCCAGTACTTC; CDR3aa: CASSLATGVGETQYF; j_gene: TRBJ2-5; abundance: .; len: 15; v_gene: TRBV7-9; d_gene: .
CDR3nt: TGTGCCAGCAGCCCCGGGACTGCTAACGGGGAGCTGTTTTTT; CDR3aa: CASSPGTANGELFF; j_gene: TRBJ2-2; abundance: once; len: 14; v_gene: TRBV11-2; d_gene: .
CDR3nt: TGTGCCACCTCTCTCAGGGGGCAGGGACAGCCCCAGCATTTT; CDR3aa: CATSLRGQGQPQHF; j_gene: TRBJ1-5; abundance: once; len: 14; v_gene: TRBV19; d_gene: TRBD1
CDR3nt: TGTGCCAGCAGTGAGGCGGACTATAACACTGAAGCTTTCTTT; CDR3aa: CASSEADYNTEAFF; j_gene: TRBJ1-1; abundance: few; len: 14; v_gene: TRBV2; d_gene: .
CDR3nt: TGTGCCACCAGTGGCGCAGGGCGCGCCTATGGCTACACCTTC; CDR3aa: CATSGAGRAYGYTF; j_gene: TRBJ1-2; abundance: once; len: 14; v_gene: TRBV24-1; d_gene: .
CDR3nt: TGTGCCAGTAGTATGGGGCAGGTAAGCACTGAAGCTTTCTTT; CDR3aa: CASSMGQVSTEAFF; j_gene: TRBJ1-1; abundance: .; len: 14; v_gene: TRBV19; d_gene: .
CDR3nt: TGCGCCAGCAGTGAGGTCGGGACAGGGAAAAATGAGCAGTTCTTC; CDR3aa: CASSEVGTGKNEQFF; j_gene: TRBJ2-1; abundance: .; len: 15; v_gene: TRBV10-2; d_gene: TRBD1
CDR3nt: TGCGCCAGCAGCTTGACTAGCGGGATGAGCTCCTACGAGCAGTACTTC; CDR3aa: CASSLTSGMSSYEQYF; j_gene: TRBJ2-7; abundance: once; len: 16; v_gene: TRBV5-1; d_gene: TRBD2
CDR3nt: TGTGCCAGTAGTATCGCGGGGTCCAATGAGCAGTTCTTC; CDR3aa: CASSIAGSNEQFF; j_gene: TRBJ2-1; abundance: once; len: 13; v_gene: TRBV19; d_gene: .
CDR3nt: TGTGCCAGCAGCCCACTGACAGAAGGCTATGGCTACACCTTC; CDR3aa: CASSPLTEGYGYTF; j_gene: TRBJ1-2; abundance: .; len: 14; v_gene: TRBV3-1/TRBV3-2; d_gene: .
CDR3nt: TGTGCCAGCAGTTACGGTCATTCAGACAACTCCTACGAGCAGTACTTC; CDR3aa: CASSYGHSDNSYEQYF; j_gene: TRBJ2-7; abundance: .; len: 16; v_gene: TRBV6-6; d_gene: .
CDR3nt: TGTGCCAGCAGCGTAGAGTGGCGGCCGAGCTCCTACAATGAGCAGTTCTTC; CDR3aa: CASSVEWRPSSYNEQFF; j_gene: TRBJ2-1; abundance: .; len: 17; v_gene: TRBV9; d_gene: .
CDR3nt: TGTGCCAGTAGTAGCCCCACTAGCGGGAGATTGGCGGAGACCCAGTACTTC; CDR3aa: CASSSPTSGRLAETQYF; j_gene: TRBJ2-5; abundance: .; len: 17; v_gene: TRBV19; d_gene: TRBD2
CDR3nt: TGTGCCAGCAGCCTAGGGACTAGCAGGGATGAGCAGTTCTTC; CDR3aa: CASSLGTSRDEQFF; j_gene: TRBJ2-1; abundance: .; len: 14; v_gene: TRBV5-6; d_gene: TRBD2
CDR3nt: TGTGCCAGCAGCCCCGCGGGACTTCCTCCCGAGCAGTACTTC; CDR3aa: CASSPAGLPPEQYF; j_gene: TRBJ2-7; abundance: .; len: 14; v_gene: TRBV7-2; d_gene: .
CDR3nt: TGTGCCAGCAGCCAGGGAGGGAGCAATCAGCCCCAGCATTTT; CDR3aa: CASSQGGSNQPQHF; j_gene: TRBJ1-5; abundance: .; len: 14; v_gene: TRBV28; d_gene: .
CDR3nt: TGTGCCATCAGTGAGCGCAGGTCCCCCGGAGAGACCCAGTACTTC; CDR3aa: CAISERRSPGETQYF; j_gene: TRBJ2-5; abundance: once; len: 15; v_gene: TRBV10-3; d_gene: .
CDR3nt: TGTGCCAGCAGCGATCCGATGCTGGGGGGTTGGAACACTGAAGCTTTCTTT; CDR3aa: CASSDPMLGGWNTEAFF; j_gene: TRBJ1-1; abundance: .; len: 17; v_gene: TRBV7-8; d_gene: .
CDR3nt: TGTGCCACCTACCTGGTGAACACTGAAGCTTTCTTT; CDR3aa: CATYLVNTEAFF; j_gene: TRBJ1-1; abundance: .; len: 12; v_gene: TRBV28; d_gene: .
CDR3nt: TGCGCCAGCAGCTTGGTTGGCGGGACTAACTATGGCTACACCTTC; CDR3aa: CASSLVGGTNYGYTF; j_gene: TRBJ1-2; abundance: .; len: 15; v_gene: TRBV5-1; d_gene: .
CDR3nt: TGTGCCACCCTCGGAGTGGGCGGGAGGTCCTACAATGAGCAGTTCTTC; CDR3aa: CATLGVGGRSYNEQFF; j_gene: TRBJ2-1; abundance: few; len: 16; v_gene: TRBV15; d_gene: TRBD2
CDR3nt: TGCAGTGCTAGTGTTGGACAGTCCAATCAGCCCCAGCATTTT; CDR3aa: CSASVGQSNQPQHF; j_gene: TRBJ1-5; abundance: .; len: 14; v_gene: TRBV20-1; d_gene: .
CDR3nt: TGTGCCAGCAGCCAATTAGCGGGCTCCTACAATGAGCAGTTCTTC; CDR3aa: CASSQLAGSYNEQFF; j_gene: TRBJ2-1; abundance: .; len: 15; v_gene: TRBV3-1/TRBV3-2; d_gene: TRBD2
CDR3nt: TGTGCCACCAGTGATTGGGCGGGCCAAGAGACCCAGTACTTC; CDR3aa: CATSDWAGQETQYF; j_gene: TRBJ2-5; abundance: .; len: 14; v_gene: TRBV24-1; d_gene: .
CDR3nt: TGCGCCAGCAGCTTAAGACAGGGGAAGAACACTGAAGCTTTCTTT; CDR3aa: CASSLRQGKNTEAFF; j_gene: TRBJ1-1; abundance: .; len: 15; v_gene: TRBV5-1; d_gene: TRBD1
CDR3nt: TGTGCCAGCAGTCAGGAGGGTTTAACCTACGAGCAGTACTTC; CDR3aa: CASSQEGLTYEQYF; j_gene: TRBJ2-7; abundance: .; len: 14; v_gene: TRBV28; d_gene: .
CDR3nt: TGTGCCAGCAGCCAATTCTCGGGAACTGGAAACACCATATATTTT; CDR3aa: CASSQFSGTGNTIYF; j_gene: TRBJ1-3; abundance: .; len: 15; v_gene: TRBV16; d_gene: .
CDR3nt: TGTGCCAGCAGTCTACACAGGGGAAACACTGAAGCTTTCTTT; CDR3aa: CASSLHRGNTEAFF; j_gene: TRBJ1-1; abundance: .; len: 14; v_gene: TRBV4-2; d_gene: TRBD1
CDR3nt: TGCAGCGCCGAGGGTGGGGCCGGGGAGCTGTTTTTT; CDR3aa: CSAEGGAGELFF; j_gene: TRBJ2-2; abundance: .; len: 12; v_gene: TRBV29-1; d_gene: .
CDR3nt: TGTGCCAGCGCCAAAGGGGGGGAGGGGTTCCTCTATGGCTACACCTTC; CDR3aa: CASAKGGEGFLYGYTF; j_gene: TRBJ1-2; abundance: .; len: 16; v_gene: TRBV3-1/TRBV3-2; d_gene: .